The 30 T cell receptor beta chains listed next were all sequenced from one sample in a study of CXCR3 chemokines and chemotherapy response in bladder cancer (dated by TCRdb to 2021 to 2024). Library preparation employed PCR. Sequencing relied on an Illumina HiSeq 2500. TCRdb applied fastp at Q25 and MiXCR to the public reads, then kept only in-frame beta chains. All rows with the same CDR3 protein become a single entry with the most common DNA and genes. The sample table contains about 8,100 distinct CDR3 sequences; only one count was recorded for 10% to 15% of them. The ten largest clones represent around 16% of the sample. The specimen was collected from a patient whose treatment included neoadjuvant chemotherapy. The receptors shown here come from a human donor with bladder cancer that responded to neoadjuvant chemotherapy.

The sample holds many counts of this clonotype. The chain carries TRBV6-1 and TRBJ2-5; TRBD2 aligns across 11 bases. Germline assignment: CDR1 MNHNS and CDR2 SASEGT. This CDR3 has 16 residues. Trimming at V came to 7 bases and at J to 6 bases, leaving 13 bases not matched to a gene. CDR3 sequence reads: CASTAQGLAVIQTQYF. DNA for the CDR3: TGTGCCAGCACGGCCCAGGGACTAGCGGTGATTCAGACCCAGTACTTC.

By sample share, this clonotype is medium-sized (0.01 to 0.1%). This sequence joins TRBV27 and TRBJ2-3, with 8 positions matching TRBD2. Trimming removed 3 bases from V and 2 bases from J; junction bases left unmatched: 13. The germline CDR1 and CDR2 sequences are MNHEY and SMNVEV (reference sequence). The CDR3 loop spans 18 amino acids. CDR3: CASSFGGASGGHTDTQYF. CDR3 nucleotide sequence: TGTGCCAGCAGTTTTGGAGGGGCGAGCGGGGGCCACACAGATACGCAGTATTTT.

This clonotype was recorded at least ten times. The genes are TRBV19 and TRBJ2-6; D possibly corresponds to TRBD1 (6 bases). Trimming took 6 bases from V and 4 from J, leaving 10 bases between them. The germline V gene has CDR1 LNHDA and CDR2 SQIVND (reference sequence). The CDR3 runs 14 residues. The CDR3 protein is CASRQGSGANVLTF. Written as DNA, the CDR3 is TGTGCCAGTAGACAGGGTTCCGGGGCCAACGTCCTGACTTTC.

The chain is built from TRBV20-1 and TRBJ2-1; tentative D call: TRBD2 (5 bases). This CDR3 comprises 16 residues. CDR1 DFQATT and CDR2 SNEGSKA come from the germline V gene (reference sequence). V was clipped by 1 base and J by 0 bases, with 13 bases between them. Written as DNA, the CDR3 is TGCAGTGCTAGAGTGAGTAGCGCCAGCTCCTACAATGAGCAGTTCTTC. Its translation is CSARVSSASSYNEQFF.

This clonotype turned up a few times. The V gene is TRBV9, the J gene TRBJ2-1, with D uncertain. Between the trimmed V and J ends, which lost 0 bases and 0 bases, there was a span of 7 bases. This CDR3 comprises 15 residues. The germline gives CDR1 SGDLS, CDR2 YYNGEE. The CDR3 sequence is CASSVGWISYNEQFF. The CDR3 bases are TGTGCCAGCAGCGTAGGATGGATCTCCTACAATGAGCAGTTCTTC.

This clonotype qualifies as medium-sized. This rearrangement joins TRBV6-8 to TRBJ2-2; possible D gene TRBD1, 6 bases. The V gene's germline CDR1 is MNHGY and CDR2 SAAAGT. This CDR3 region has 15 residues. V gave up 6 bases and J gave up 3 bases, with 14 bases separating them. CDR3 region: CASRFRDTYTGELFF. The CDR3 DNA reads TGTGCCAGCAGATTCCGGGACACCTACACCGGGGAGCTGTTTTTT.

V and J are TRBV11-2 and TRBJ2-6, with 8 nucleotides matching TRBD1. In germline, CDR1 is SGHAT, CDR2 FQNNGV. Trimming took 8 bases from V and 0 from J; bases not matched to a gene: 9. CDR3 length equals 17 residues. CDR3 region: CASGRGTGYSGANVLTF. Written as DNA, the CDR3 is TGTGCCAGCGGGCGAGGGACAGGATACTCTGGGGCCAACGTCCTGACTTTC.

Ten or more counts support this clonotype. The chain is built from TRBV6-1 and TRBJ1-2; unclear D gene. From germline, CDR1 is MNHNS and CDR2 SASEGT. The CDR3 consists of 13 residues. Between the trimmed V and J ends, which lost 0 bases and 5 bases, there was a span of 7 bases. Here the CDR3 reads CASSEAGGYGYTF. The CDR3 bases are TGTGCCAGCAGTGAAGCGGGAGGTTATGGCTACACCTTC.

This clonotype appeared many times. V gene TRBV5-4 combines with J gene TRBJ2-3; either TRBD1 or TRBD2 may fit D (5 bases each). The length of the CDR3 is 16 residues. V gave up 0 bases and J gave up 5 bases, with 16 bases separating them. Germline V CDR1 and CDR2: SGHNT, YYREEE (reference sequence). The CDR3 spells CASSLGDRSVGDTQYF. The CDR3 DNA is TGTGCCAGCAGCTTGGGGGACCGCAGTGTTGGAGATACGCAGTATTTT. The full variable domain, its missing parts supplied by reference TRBV5-4 and TRBJ2-3, is ETGVTQSPTHLIKTRGQQVTLRCSSQSGHNTVSWYQQALGQGPQFIFQYYREEENGRGNFPPRFSGLQFPNYSSELNVNALELDDSALYLCASSLGDRSVGDTQYFGPGTRLTVL.

The V gene is TRBV14, the J gene TRBJ2-3; 7 nucleotides match TRBD2. CDR1 is SGHDN and CDR2 is FVKESK in the germline V gene. The V gene end was trimmed by 3 bases and the J gene end by 0 bases; junction bases not matched to a gene: 6. The CDR3 is 16 amino acids. CDR3 sequence: CASSQKWRGSTDTQYF. CDR3 in DNA: TGTGCCAGCAGCCAGAAGTGGCGGGGGAGCACAGATACGCAGTATTTT.

This clonotype was observed at least ten times. The CDR3 here is CASNIRDWGHPNTGELFF. CDR3 coding DNA: TGTGCCAGCAATATCCGGGACTGGGGACATCCGAACACCGGGGAGCTGTTTTTT. V gene TRBV6-6 combines with J gene TRBJ2-2, with D perhaps matching TRBD1 or TRBD2 (6 bases each). V lost 7 bases and J 0 bases, leaving 21 bases between the germline ends. Germline CDR1 is MNHNY and CDR2 is SVGAGI (reference sequence). The CDR3 runs 18 residues.

By share, this clonotype counts as medium-sized. The chain couples TRBV19 to TRBJ2-3; D is tentatively TRBD1 or TRBD2 (5 bases each). The germline CDR1 and CDR2 sequences are LNHDA and SQIVND (reference sequence). With 1 base removed from V and 6 bases from J, the gap between germline ends came to 8 bases. There are 13 residues in the CDR3. The CDR3 DNA is TGTGCCAGTAGTATAGGAGGGGTGGATACGCAGTATTTT. Translation gives CASSIGGVDTQYF.

This clonotype is deemed medium-sized. The chain combines TRBV29-1 with TRBJ1-2; D ambiguous. The length of the CDR3 is 15 residues. Germline CDR1 is SQVTM and CDR2 is ANQGSEA. CDR3 residues: CNTCSGRDKDYGYTF. The DNA for the CDR3 is TGCAACACATGCTCTGGCCGTGACAAGGACTATGGCTACACCTTC.

This clonotype qualifies as medium-sized (0.01 to 0.1%). This chain links TRBV6-1 with TRBJ2-7, with a possible D match to TRBD1 (6 bases). Trimming took 0 bases from V and 4 from J, leaving 25 bases between them. CDR3 length: 19 residues. Germline V gives CDR1 MNHNS, CDR2 SASEGT. CDR3 coding DNA: TGTGCCAGCAGTGAAGCGGGCGTTGACACAGGGATCCCCCCTTACGAGCAGTACTTC. Translated: CASSEAGVDTGIPPYEQYF.

Sample share makes this clonotype medium-sized (0.01 to 0.1%). This sequence joins TRBV12-3 or TRBV12-4 and TRBJ2-1; TRBD2 aligns across 13 bases. CDR3 length equals 14 residues. Trimming at V came to 6 bases and at J to 15 bases, leaving 11 bases not matched to a gene. In DNA, the CDR3 is TGTGCCAGCAGCGGGACTAGCGGGGCCCATCCTGGGTTCTTC. This encodes CASSGTSGAHPGFF.

This clonotype was found many times. The chain combines TRBV6-2 or TRBV6-3 with TRBJ2-1; 10 nucleotides line up with TRBD2. The CDR3 extends over 15 amino acids. J gave up 9 bases and V 0 bases, and 5 bases lay outside the gene matches. Per the germline V gene, CDR1 is MNHEY and CDR2 is SVGEGT. In nucleotides, the CDR3 is TGTGCCAGCAGTTACTCGAGCGGGGGGGCGAGTGAGCAGTTCTTC. Its protein product is CASSYSSGGASEQFF.

By proportion, this clonotype is large. The chain has TRBV6-6 and TRBJ1-5; the match to TRBD1 covers 10 bases. V was clipped by 5 bases and J by 3 bases; unmatched bases: 4. Germline V gene lookup returns CDR1 MNHNY and CDR2 SVGAGI (reference sequence). This CDR3 is built from 15 residues. CDR3 residues: CASSPGQGNNQPQHF. DNA of the CDR3: TGTGCCAGCAGTCCGGGACAGGGGAACAATCAGCCCCAGCATTTT.

The chain joins TRBV20-1 to TRBJ1-6; TRBD1 matches at 8 bases. The germline V gene encodes CDR1 DFQATT and CDR2 SNEGSKA (reference sequence). The CDR3 sequence is 17 residues long. The J segment lost 4 bases and the V segment lost 0 bases, leaving 8 bases of the junction unmatched. In DNA form, the CDR3 reads TGCAGTGCTAGAGATCAAGAGACAGGGGCTTATAATTCACCCCTCCACTTT. It encodes CSARDQETGAYNSPLHF.

Many counts were recorded for this clonotype. The chain joins TRBV12-3 or TRBV12-4 to TRBJ2-2, with D possibly matching TRBD1 (6 bases). The CDR3 loop spans 15 amino acids. The V and J ends lost 0 bases and 4 bases respectively, with 9 bases between them. The CDR3 DNA sequence: TGTGCCAGCAGTTTAGCGGGGGCGGGCACCGGGGAGCTGTTTTTT. This encodes CASSLAGAGTGELFF.

The chain uses TRBV5-1 and TRBJ1-6; weak D call: TRBD1 (5 bases). This CDR3 contains 13 residues. Per germline, CDR1 SGHRS and CDR2 YFSETQ. V was pared by 5 bases and J by 6 bases, with 9 bases between. The CDR3 nucleotides are TGCGCCAGCAGGACAGAAAGTAATTCACCCCTCCACTTT. This sequence encodes CASRTESNSPLHF.

This clonotype was observed many times. The rearrangement uses TRBV6-1 and TRBJ2-7, with D unresolved. Germline CDR1 is MNHNS and CDR2 is SASEGT. The CDR3 contains 14 residues. V dropped 6 bases and J dropped 2 bases, with 14 bases sitting between them. The CDR3 DNA reads as TGTGCCAGCAGGCAGGACCTTCCACCCTACGAGCAGTACTTC. This sequence encodes CASRQDLPPYEQYF.

This clonotype was seen a few times. The rearrangement uses TRBV6-5 and TRBJ1-5; no definite D call. Between the trimmed V and J ends, which lost 0 bases and 2 bases, there was a span of 8 bases. Germline V gives CDR1 MNHEY, CDR2 SVGAGI. The CDR3 consists of 15 residues. CDR3 sequence reads: CASSYSYDGNQPQHF. The CDR3 DNA is TGTGCCAGCAGTTACTCGTACGACGGCAATCAGCCCCAGCATTTT.

Within the sample, this clonotype is medium-sized (0.01 to 0.1%). This CDR3 reads CATGTSGGTDTQYF. CDR3 in DNA: TGTGCCACGGGCACTAGCGGGGGCACAGATACGCAGTATTTT. The chain combines TRBV10-3 with TRBJ2-3; 10 bases map to TRBD2. With 10 bases clipped from V and 1 base from J, the junction kept 5 bases outside the gene matches. The germline gives CDR1 ENHRY, CDR2 SYGVKD. The CDR3 is 14 amino acids.

This clonotype is medium-sized within its sample. The J gene is TRBJ1-4, the V gene TRBV19; D call uncertain. Trimming took off 1 base at V and 7 bases at J, with 10 bases between the two ends. CDR1 and CDR2 (germline): LNHDA, SQIVND (reference sequence). CDR3 length: 14 residues. CDR3: CASSIVGVVEKLFF. CDR3 in DNA: TGTGCCAGTAGTATAGTTGGGGTTGTTGAAAAACTGTTTTTT.

This clonotype is medium-sized in the sample. V is TRBV7-2 and J is TRBJ2-1; D is undetermined. V was cut by 5 bases and J by 3 bases, with 5 bases left in between. Germline lookup yields CDR1 SGHTA and CDR2 FQGNSA. This CDR3 comprises 12 residues. The CDR3 spells CASSLIYNEQFF. In nucleotides, the CDR3 is TGTGCCAGCAGCCTGATCTACAATGAGCAGTTCTTC.

This clonotype has a count of ten or more. The chain couples TRBV13 to TRBJ2-2; 7 positions match TRBD2. The V gene end was trimmed by 5 bases and the J gene end by 7 bases; junction bases not matched to a gene: 4. Germline loops: CDR1 PRHDT, CDR2 FYEKMQ (reference sequence). The CDR3 length is 13 residues. CDR3 sequence: CASSSGEYGELFF. The CDR3 coding sequence is TGTGCCAGCAGCAGCGGGGAGTACGGGGAGCTGTTTTTT.

This clonotype has a count of ten or more. The genes are TRBV15 and TRBJ1-2; D possibly corresponds to TRBD1 (5 bases). The ends were cut back, 0 bases at V and 2 bases at J, with 10 bases in the middle. In germline, CDR1 is LNHNV, CDR2 YYDKDF (reference sequence). The CDR3 sequence is 15 residues long. The CDR3, as DNA: TGTGCCACCAGCAGAGATTGGGGCGGAAACTATGGCTACACCTTC. As protein: CATSRDWGGNYGYTF. Looking up the rest from reference TRBV15 and TRBJ1-2 gives the full variable domain: DAMVIQNPRYQVTQFGKPVTLSCSQTLNHNVMYWYQQKSSQAPKLLFHYYDKDFNNEADTPDNFQSRRPNTSFCFLDIRSPGLGDTAMYLCATSRDWGGNYGYTFGSGTRLTVV.

This clonotype was found many times. V usage is TRBV10-3 and J usage is TRBJ1-5; D gene unclear. The V gene lost 6 bases and the J gene lost 3 bases, with 9 bases spanning the gap. The germline V gene encodes CDR1 ENHRY and CDR2 SYGVKD. The CDR3 is 13 amino acids. CDR3 in DNA: TGTGCCATCAGCGGTGCCCCCAATCAGCCCCAGCATTTT. This gives the protein CAISGAPNQPQHF.

This clonotype ranks as large. The chain is built from TRBV19 and TRBJ1-1; D is unclear. From germline, CDR1 is LNHDA and CDR2 SQIVND (reference sequence). Deletions cut 0 bases from V and 6 bases from J, with 17 bases between. The CDR3 sequence is 16 residues long. Written as DNA, the CDR3 is TGTGCCAGTAGTATAGATCTCCACTCATGGCGAGCTGAAGCTTTCTTT. As protein: CASSIDLHSWRAEAFF. Together with reference TRBV19 and TRBJ1-1, the CDR3 gives the full variable domain: DGGITQSPKYLFRKEGQNVTLSCEQNLNHDAMYWYRQDPGQGLRLIYYSQIVNDFQKGDIAEGYSVSREKKESFPLTVTSAQKNPTAFYLCASSIDLHSWRAEAFFGQGTRLTVV.

In its sample, this clonotype was seen many times. This chain connects TRBV18 to TRBJ2-2; D ambiguous. CDR1 is KGHSH, CDR2 LQKENI, per germline. With 2 bases removed from V and 1 base from J, the gap between germline ends came to 8 bases. The CDR3 spans 15 residues. The CDR3 here is CASSPSQMNTGELFF. The DNA for the CDR3 is TGTGCCAGCTCACCAAGCCAGATGAACACCGGGGAGCTGTTTTTT.